Below, one T cell receptor (beta chain) is given with its context. The clone's antigen remains unknown. No base qualities exist here, and no much larger clone lies one base off it. The entry originates in a study of radiation and T cells in renal cell carcinoma (dated by TCRdb to about 2020). Turning to the overall study: Samples came from a clinical trial, in which primary renal cell carcinomas received 15 Gy stereotactic body radiation therapy followed by nephrectomy 4 weeks later. Across all 50 or so samples, 4,000,000 or so unique CDR3 nucleotide sequences, encoding around 2.4 million unique CDR3 amino acid sequences, were identified. In total, approximately 51 samples, comprising around 25 tumors and about 27 peripheral blood samples, were subjected to TCR beta sequencing.

Following the manufacturer's recommendations, the immunoSEQ kit was used to generate TCR beta libraries from genomic DNA. To prepare the libraries, a first multiplex PCR with proprietary primers was run, followed by a second PCR that added unique barcodes, and a bead cleanup was done after each round. A kit-provided positive control reaction and a negative control reaction were included in every sample batch. The final libraries were assessed on an Agilent 4200 TapeStation D1000 ScreenTape, pooled by volume, and quantified by qPCR. Sequencing was performed on an Illumina NextSeq500 using a MidOutput 150-cycle cartridge, with 156 Read1 cycles, 15 Index1 cycles, and the kit custom primers. The pooled library was loaded at around 1 pM with a roughly 20% PhiX control spike-in. Per the source publication's procedure: Vendor-processed data were analyzed in R, with a clonotype defined as all T cells sharing the same CDR3 nucleotide sequence. For clone abundance analyses, frequencies were normalized to the 10,000 most abundant clones per sample. Public T cell clones, which averaged fewer than five per sample, were excluded before analysis. A difference in abundance of at least 32-fold between compartments was used to define tumor-enriched and baseline blood-enriched clonotypes. A beta-binomial differential abundance model was applied to find clonotypes that expanded or contracted between blood time points. Tumor-blood repertoire similarity was measured with the Baroni-Urbani and Buser coefficient, and groups were compared using two-tailed Wilcoxon tests in R. The table was pulled from immuneACCESS by TCRdb, which kept in-frame rearrangements only. Such tables lose some clones; where checked, under half of the loss comes from unresolved V genes, and the rest has no known cause. Clone size and V and J calls were adopted from that table, with D and trimming inferred from the DNA. The sample data list 100,000 to 150,000 clones, and 85% to 90% of these were observed just once. 5% to 6.5% of the sample is in the top ten clones.

What the study reported, not specific to this receptor: No pretreatment tumor biopsies were available, so the baseline intratumoral presence of clonotypes could not be determined. Because the trial had a single-armed design, the trial could not examine how radiation dose or scheduling affected the TCR repertoire. An increase in top tumor clonotypes in blood was observed from baseline to 2 weeks post-radiation, followed by contraction by 4 weeks, which was taken to suggest transient expansion of tumor-resident clones. Dynamics of the blood repertoire were not tracked past 4 weeks after treatment.

In the paper's terms, the time point label means: blood 2 weeks post-SBRT. Reading the label with the study, this specimen's treatment or condition is: 15 Gy SBRT to primary tumor, nephrectomy 4 weeks later. To follow tumor-enriched clonotypes, peripheral blood was collected serially from radiation-treated patients at baseline and again at 2 weeks and 4 weeks after SBRT. Renal cell carcinoma with clear cell pathology was present in all patients. Genomic DNA for TCR sequencing was prepared using the QIAamp DNA Blood Mini Kit (Qiagen). The analyses included just those samples that passed every quality control check. This clonotype was sampled from a woman between 65 and 79 years old with renal cell carcinoma. Source: blood, taken from a patient whose treatment included radiotherapy and nephrectomy.

The CDR3 region: CASSLKGNTEAFF. The sequenced DNA: TGCGCCAGCAGCTTAAAGGGGAACACTGAAGCTTTCTTT. This chain is built from TRBV5-1 and TRBJ1-1, with the D gene too uncertain to name. Deletion took 2 bases off V and 1 base off J, with a span of 6 bases between the germline ends. The CDR3 runs 13 residues from the cysteine to the phenylalanine. Only the CDR3 DNA is retained, 39 bases long and in frame from the first base. Looking up the germline V gene yields CDR1 SGHRS and CDR2 YFSETQ.